This entry lists 25 T cell receptor beta chains sequenced from one sample in a study of vaccination effects on CD4 cells after COVID-19. The method was immunoSEQ multiplex PCR; TCRdb's version includes in-frame clones alone and lacks a portion of them. This sample carries about 54,000 clones, over 80% of them seen once, and the ten largest clones take 2% to 2.5%. Sequencing was preceded by expansion of antigen-specific CD4+ T cells with viral peptide pools in the ViraFEST assay. With about 9 days of culture completed, CD4+ T cells were isolated. Their cognate antigens are unknown. The sequencing here drew on CD4+ T cells from PBMCs cultured with HCoV-229E spike peptides, taken before COVID-19 vaccination. Receptor source: a human donor who received a COVID-19 vaccine.

The chain combines TRBV6-5 with TRBJ1-1; D call uncertain. The CDR3 runs to 11 residues. Germline V lookup: CDR1 MNHEY, CDR2 SVGAGI. V dropped 7 bases and J dropped 8 bases, with 11 bases sitting between them. CDR3 sequence (DNA): TGTGCCAGCACCGACATGACCGAAGCTTTCTTT. It specifies CASTDMTEAFF.

The gene calls are TRBV2 and TRBJ2-2; weak D call: TRBD2 (7 bases). Germline assignment: CDR1 SNHLY and CDR2 FYNNEI. CDR3 size: 16 residues. Trimming cost V 6 bases and J 0 bases, with 14 bases left between them. The CDR3 bases are TGTGCCAGCAGCGGAAGGGGGGGGTCGAACACCGGGGAGCTGTTTTTT. This encodes CASSGRGGSNTGELFF.

This chain links TRBV29-1 with TRBJ1-1; D uncertain. Trimming took 7 bases from V and 3 from J, leaving 15 bases between them. Per the germline V gene, CDR1 is SQVTM and CDR2 is ANQGSEA. The CDR3 covers 13 residues. This CDR3 reads CSAISQRDTEAFF. The CDR3 coding sequence is TGCAGCGCGATATCCCAAAGGGACACTGAAGCTTTCTTT.

The chain joins TRBV7-3 to TRBJ2-3; 8 bases are shared with TRBD1. The J segment lost 7 bases and the V segment lost 1 base, leaving 7 bases of the junction unmatched. Germline CDR1 SGHTA, CDR2 FQGTGA. This CDR3 spans 15 amino acids. The CDR3 DNA is TGTGCCAGCAGCTTAAGTCAGGGGGCGTTGAATACGCAGTATTTT. Translated: CASSLSQGALNTQYF.

The chain couples TRBV2 to TRBJ1-4, with TRBD1 matching 9 bases. The CDR3 is 12 amino acids. Germline loops: CDR1 SNHLY, CDR2 FYNNEI. Losses at the gene ends were 11 bases for V and 8 bases for J; bases not matched to a gene: 6. CDR3 sequence reads: CALRDREEKLFF. CDR3 DNA: TGTGCCTTACGGGACAGGGAAGAAAAACTGTTTTTT.

The gene calls are TRBV5-1 and TRBJ2-2; 8 bases map to TRBD2. J was trimmed by 5 bases and V by 3 bases; bases with no gene match: 9. This CDR3 contains 16 residues. The germline V gene encodes CDR1 SGHRS and CDR2 YFSETQ. This CDR3 is CASSSRVSGTTGELFF. The CDR3 coding sequence is TGCGCCAGCAGCTCCCGTGTTAGCGGGACTACCGGGGAGCTGTTTTTT. Full variable domain (remainder filled in from reference TRBV5-1 and TRBJ2-2): KAGVTQTPRYLIKTRGQQVTLSCSPISGHRSVSWYQQTPGQGLQFLFEYFSETQRNKGNFPGRFSGRQFSNSRSEMNVSTLELGDSALYLCASSSRVSGTTGELFFGEGSRLTVL.

This clone was counted between two and nine times. The chain couples TRBV7-2 to TRBJ1-5; D is unresolved. Germline values: CDR1 SGHTA, CDR2 FQGNSA. The CDR3 loop spans 14 amino acids. V lost 5 bases to trimming and J lost 2 bases, with 10 bases between them. The CDR3 nucleotides read TGTGCCAGCAGCAACCGTAAGGGCAATCAGCCCCAGCATTTT. Translation: CASSNRKGNQPQHF.

The chain employs TRBV4-1 and TRBJ2-3; D possibly corresponds to TRBD1 (5 bases). CDR3 length: 15 residues. V lost 2 bases and J lost 2, with 11 bases in between. The V gene's germline CDR1 is MGHRA and CDR2 YSYEKL. CDR3 DNA: TGCGCCAGCAGCCAAAGACAGTTATACACAGATACGCAGTATTTT. This translates into CASSQRQLYTDTQYF.

The V gene is TRBV28, the J gene TRBJ1-2, with D possibly matching TRBD1 (5 bases). The length of the CDR3 is 16 residues. The V end was cut by 5 bases, the J end by 5 bases, with 21 bases between. The V gene's germline CDR1 is MDHEN and CDR2 SYDVKM. The CDR3 DNA is TGTGCCAGCAGTCAAAGGCCAGCAGGGAAGGGGTATGGCTACACCTTC. Encoded protein: CASSQRPAGKGYGYTF.

This clone was observed once. The chain couples TRBV7-8 to TRBJ1-1; D is unclear. In germline, CDR1 is SGHVS, CDR2 FQNEAQ. V was shortened by 5 bases and J by 0 bases, with 13 bases between the two germline ends. This CDR3 has 15 residues. CDR3 DNA sequence: TGTGCCAGCAGCCCGTCCCCTACAATGAACACTGAAGCTTTCTTT. Its translation is CASSPSPTMNTEAFF. The whole variable domain, filled in from reference TRBV7-8 and TRBJ1-1, reads GAGVSQSPRYKVAKRGQDVALRCDPISGHVSLFWYQQALGQGPEFLTYFQNEAQLDKSGLPSDRFFAERPEGSVSTLKIQRTQQEDSAVYLCASSPSPTMNTEAFFGQGTRLTVV.

The V gene is TRBV19, the J gene TRBJ2-4, with D unclear. Trimming removed 7 bases from V and 0 bases from J, with 13 bases in between. CDR1 and CDR2 from the germline V gene are LNHDA and SQIVND (reference sequence). The length of the CDR3 is 15 residues. This CDR3 reads CASTGSSLAKNIQYF. The CDR3 DNA is TGTGCCAGTACGGGCAGCTCGCTAGCCAAAAACATTCAGTACTTC.

This chain connects TRBV5-1 to TRBJ2-2; possible D gene TRBD1, 6 bases. The ends were cut back, 7 bases at V and 1 base at J, with 14 bases in the middle. The CDR3 runs 15 residues. Germline values: CDR1 SGHRS, CDR2 YFSETQ. CDR3 residues: CASSPQTGNTGELFF. The CDR3, as DNA: TGCGCCAGCTCACCCCAGACAGGGAACACCGGGGAGCTGTTTTTT.

The chain links TRBV9 to TRBJ1-6; D is perhaps TRBD1 (6 bases). The CDR3 is made up of 16 amino acids. Germline V gene data show CDR1 as SGDLS and CDR2 as YYNGEE. Trimming shortened V by 4 bases and J by 10 bases, and 21 bases separated the two germline ends. CDR3: CASSPRGTGIKSPLHF. DNA of the CDR3: TGTGCCAGCAGCCCCCGAGGAACAGGGATAAAATCACCCCTCCACTTT.

V is TRBV15 and J is TRBJ1-4; D call uncertain. The germline gives CDR1 LNHNV, CDR2 YYDKDF (reference sequence). This CDR3 is built from 16 residues. Trimming pared 0 bases from V and 3 bases from J, leaving 11 bases between. This CDR3 is CATSRDRGSSNEKLFF. CDR3 coding DNA: TGTGCCACCAGCAGAGATAGAGGCAGTTCTAATGAAAAACTGTTTTTT.

This clone was seen only a few times. V and J are TRBV5-8 and TRBJ1-2; TRBD1 agrees at 9 bases. Germline V gene data show CDR1 as SGHTS and CDR2 as YDEGEE. CDR3 length: 16 residues. V lost 0 bases, J lost 1 base, and 4 bases stayed unmatched. CDR3 in DNA: TGTGCCAGCAGCTTGGCACGGACAGGGGATAACTATGGCTACACCTTC. This gives the protein CASSLARTGDNYGYTF.

V is TRBV2 and J is TRBJ2-2, with 9 bases identical to TRBD1. V lost 8 bases, J lost 3 bases, and 1 base stayed unmatched. The CDR3 totals 13 residues. CDR1 and CDR2 (germline): SNHLY, FYNNEI. The CDR3 coding sequence is TGTGCCAGCGACAGGGGGGACACCGGGGAGCTGTTTTTT. The encoded protein is CASDRGDTGELFF.

V usage is TRBV27 and J usage is TRBJ2-7; a weak D match, TRBD2 (6 bases). This CDR3 region has 14 residues. In germline, CDR1 is MNHEY, CDR2 SMNVEV (reference sequence). V was clipped by 3 bases and J by 4 bases, with 13 bases between them. This chain's CDR3 is CASSLSAGKYEQYV. Written as DNA, the CDR3 is TGTGCCAGCAGTTTGTCCGCGGGGAAGTACGAGCAGTACGTC.

The chain is built from TRBV7-8 and TRBJ1-6; D is possibly TRBD1 (5 bases). CDR3 length equals 16 residues. CDR1 and CDR2 from the germline V gene are SGHVS and FQNEAQ. Trimming left V 1 base short and J 9 bases short, with 16 bases between. The CDR3 DNA sequence: TGTGCCAGCAGCTTAGAAGGGAGGGGAAAGCCTTCACCCCTCCACTTT. Translation: CASSLEGRGKPSPLHF.

This chain joins TRBV7-2 and TRBJ2-1; D unclear. Trimming left V 2 bases short and J 0 bases short, with 8 bases between. Germline assignment: CDR1 SGHTA and CDR2 FQGNSA. The CDR3 has 15 residues. The CDR3 bases are TGTGCCAGCAGCTTACAGATTAGCTCCTACAATGAGCAGTTCTTC. Amino acids: CASSLQISSYNEQFF.

This chain uses TRBV21-1 with TRBJ2-7. TRBV21-1 is assigned pseudogene status. The CDR3 runs to 11 residues. The CDR3 sequence is CASSKEPEQYV. In DNA form, the CDR3 reads TGTGCCAGCAGCAAAGAACCCGAGCAGTACGTC.

This chain uses TRBV5-1 with TRBJ1-1; D gene ambiguous. Germline CDR1 SGHRS, CDR2 YFSETQ. Trimming cost V 1 base and J 3 bases, with 13 bases left between them. This CDR3 has 15 residues. DNA of the CDR3: TGCGCCAGCAGCTTGTTGACTGCAGAACACACTGAAGCTTTCTTT. Residues: CASSLLTAEHTEAFF. Combining the CDR3 with reference TRBV5-1 and TRBJ1-1 gives the whole variable domain KAGVTQTPRYLIKTRGQQVTLSCSPISGHRSVSWYQQTPGQGLQFLFEYFSETQRNKGNFPGRFSGRQFSNSRSEMNVSTLELGDSALYLCASSLLTAEHTEAFFGQGTRLTVV.

This clone was recorded only once. The rearrangement uses TRBV27 and TRBJ2-5, with 10 bases aligning to TRBD2. CDR1 and CDR2 from the germline V gene are MNHEY and SMNVEV (reference sequence). The CDR3 is made up of 15 amino acids. V dropped 3 bases and J dropped 5; count of bases not matched to a gene: 6. DNA of the CDR3: TGTGCCAGCAGTTTCTCACTAGCGGGGCTTGAGACCCAGTACTTC. This sequence encodes CASSFSLAGLETQYF.

This clone was seen only once. V is TRBV4-3 and J is TRBJ1-3; no definite D call. V lost 0 bases and J 0 bases, leaving 12 bases between the germline ends. The CDR3 length is 17 residues. Germline CDR1 reads LGHNA; CDR2 reads YSLEER. This chain's CDR3 is CASSQDIGGDSGNTIYF. The CDR3 DNA follows: TGCGCCAGCAGCCAAGACATCGGAGGAGACTCTGGAAACACCATATATTTT.

The CDR3 bases are TGTGCTAGTGGTTTAGGGACTTCACAATCACCCCTCCACTTT. This sequence encodes CASGLGTSQSPLHF. The V call is TRBV12-5, the J call TRBJ1-6; TRBD1 might be the D (5 bases). The CDR3 has 14 amino acids. Trimming stripped 3 bases from V and 10 bases from J, with 13 bases between. In germline, CDR1 is LGHNT, CDR2 FRNRAP.

The rearrangement uses TRBV19 and TRBJ2-5; 7 positions agree with TRBD2. V shed 5 bases, J shed 1 base, and the junction held 7 bases outside the gene matches. The CDR3 consists of 15 residues. CDR1 and CDR2 from the germline V gene are LNHDA and SQIVND (reference sequence). The CDR3 DNA reads as TGTGCCAGTAGTGGGTGGGGGGGAGGCCAAGAGACCCAGTACTTC. This gives the protein CASSGWGGGQETQYF.